The rows below give T cell receptor beta chains drawn from one sample of a study of identical twins. Via MiXCR, TCRdb re-called the 5' RACE reads, giving one row per CDR3 protein. The data show hundreds of thousands of distinct CDR3 sequences, 21% seen once. This sample also belongs to another study, concerning T cells expressing NK-cell markers.

Sequencing input: PBMCs. The source is a woman aged 18 to 35 in good health. Both conserved end residues are part of each CDR3. Each record gives: D gene, V gene, clone size, CDR3 protein. D genes are given only for firm matches. Expanded clones get a size class; other rows say once, few or many, or leave the size out.

D: .; V: TRBV7-8; size: .; CDR3: CASSPQRVADEQFF
D: TRBD2; V: TRBV27; size: .; CDR3: CASGRGRDGDTQYF
D: .; V: TRBV7-8; size: .; CDR3: CASSHRVPKEQFF
D: .; V: TRBV5-1; size: .; CDR3: CASSSGTTSFRSWSEQYF
D: TRBD2; V: TRBV12-3/TRBV12-4; size: few; CDR3: CASRPPGLVADNEQFF
D: TRBD1; V: TRBV12-3/TRBV12-4; size: .; CDR3: CASSPGTGAGNSYEQYF
D: .; V: TRBV4-2; size: few; CDR3: CASSQDWASALSTDTQYF
D: TRBD2; V: TRBV19; size: .; CDR3: CASSDLAAGVREQYF
D: .; V: TRBV12-3/TRBV12-4; size: .; CDR3: CASSIIGIITEAFF
D: .; V: TRBV4-3; size: .; CDR3: CASSRSVLVGNEQFF
D: .; V: TRBV4-1; size: .; CDR3: CASSRIILQGSQHF
D: TRBD2; V: TRBV13; size: few; CDR3: CASSLVSAGGPKEQYF
D: .; V: TRBV6-1; size: .; CDR3: CASSEAPWTQGTQYF
D: .; V: TRBV20-1; size: .; CDR3: CSASLSGHPNEQFF
D: .; V: TRBV12-3/TRBV12-4; size: .; CDR3: CASSISRLYGYTF
D: .; V: TRBV5-5; size: .; CDR3: CASSLFPWANTEAFF
D: TRBD2; V: TRBV6-2/TRBV6-3; size: few; CDR3: CASRAKGLAGTGELFF
D: .; V: TRBV29-1; size: many; CDR3: CSVVWGENSPLHF
D: .; V: TRBV18; size: many; CDR3: CASSPGPPETQYF
D: .; V: TRBV5-5; size: many; CDR3: CASSSAREDTQYF
D: .; V: TRBV29-1; size: many; CDR3: CSGGREKDGYTF
D: .; V: TRBV20-1; size: .; CDR3: CSASLAGANVLTF
D: .; V: TRBV3-1; size: few; CDR3: CAESRAPYEQYF
D: .; V: TRBV6-5; size: .; CDR3: CASRLGGGQTEQYF
D: .; V: TRBV5-1; size: many; CDR3: CASSLEGSEAFF
D: TRBD2; V: TRBV3-1; size: few; CDR3: CASSQVGAGGPHTQYF
D: .; V: TRBV12-3/TRBV12-4; size: few; CDR3: CASRHRAYTEAFF
D: .; V: TRBV5-5; size: many; CDR3: CASGRREVLYEQYF